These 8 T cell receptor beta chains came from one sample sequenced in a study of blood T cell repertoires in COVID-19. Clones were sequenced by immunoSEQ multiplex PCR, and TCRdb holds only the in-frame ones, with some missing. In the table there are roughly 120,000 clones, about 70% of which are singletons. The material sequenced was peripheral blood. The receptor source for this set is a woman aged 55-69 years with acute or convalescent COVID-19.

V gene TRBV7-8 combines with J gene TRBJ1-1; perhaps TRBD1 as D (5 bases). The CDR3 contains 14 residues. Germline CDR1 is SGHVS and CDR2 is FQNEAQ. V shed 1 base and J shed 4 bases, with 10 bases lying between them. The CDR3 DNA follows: TGTGCCAGCAGCTTAGGGGGTAGGGGCACTGAAGCTTTCTTT. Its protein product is CASSLGGRGTEAFF.

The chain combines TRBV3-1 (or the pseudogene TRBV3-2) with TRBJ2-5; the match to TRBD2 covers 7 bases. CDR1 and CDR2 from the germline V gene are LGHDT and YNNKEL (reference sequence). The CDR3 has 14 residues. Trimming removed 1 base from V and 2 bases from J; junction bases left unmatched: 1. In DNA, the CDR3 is TGTGCCAGCAGCCAAGGGCGGGGGCAAGAGACCCAGTACTTC. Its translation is CASSQGRGQETQYF.

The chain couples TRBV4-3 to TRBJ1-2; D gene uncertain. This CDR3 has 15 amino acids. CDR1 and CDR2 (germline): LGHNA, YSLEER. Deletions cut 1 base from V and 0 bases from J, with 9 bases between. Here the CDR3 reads CASSQVTGSNYGYTF. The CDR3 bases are TGCGCCAGCAGCCAAGTGACGGGGTCTAACTATGGCTACACCTTC.

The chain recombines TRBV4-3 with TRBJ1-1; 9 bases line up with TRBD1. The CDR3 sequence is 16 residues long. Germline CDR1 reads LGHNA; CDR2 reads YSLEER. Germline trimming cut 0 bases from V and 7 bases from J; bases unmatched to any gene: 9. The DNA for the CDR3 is TGCGCCAGCAGCCAAGATCCCGGACAGGGGTGGATTGAAGCTTTCTTT. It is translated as CASSQDPGQGWIEAFF.

The CDR3 loop reads CASSLISGGGYTF. The CDR3 DNA follows: TGTGCCAGCAGTTTAATATCCGGGGGGGGCTACACCTTC. This chain links TRBV28 with TRBJ1-2; D may be TRBD1 (5 bases). Germline CDR1 reads MDHEN; CDR2 reads SYDVKM. With 2 bases removed from V and 8 bases from J, the gap between germline ends came to 12 bases. This CDR3 is built from 13 residues.

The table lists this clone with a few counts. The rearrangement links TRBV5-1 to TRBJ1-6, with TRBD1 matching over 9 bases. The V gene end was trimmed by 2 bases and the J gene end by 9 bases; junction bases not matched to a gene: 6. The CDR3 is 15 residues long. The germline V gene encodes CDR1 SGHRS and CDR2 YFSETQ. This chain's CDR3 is CASSFRTGAGSPLHF. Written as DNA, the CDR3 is TGCGCCAGCAGCTTCCGGACAGGGGCTGGTTCACCCCTCCACTTT. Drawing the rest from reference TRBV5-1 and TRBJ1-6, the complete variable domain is KAGVTQTPRYLIKTRGQQVTLSCSPISGHRSVSWYQQTPGQGLQFLFEYFSETQRNKGNFPGRFSGRQFSNSRSEMNVSTLELGDSALYLCASSFRTGAGSPLHFGNGTRLTVT.

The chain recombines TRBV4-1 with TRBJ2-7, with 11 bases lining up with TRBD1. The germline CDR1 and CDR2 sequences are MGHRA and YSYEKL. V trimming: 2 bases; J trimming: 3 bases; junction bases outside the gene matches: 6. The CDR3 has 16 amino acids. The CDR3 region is CASSQTADRGLYEQYF. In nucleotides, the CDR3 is TGCGCCAGCAGCCAAACCGCGGACAGGGGGCTCTACGAGCAGTACTTC.

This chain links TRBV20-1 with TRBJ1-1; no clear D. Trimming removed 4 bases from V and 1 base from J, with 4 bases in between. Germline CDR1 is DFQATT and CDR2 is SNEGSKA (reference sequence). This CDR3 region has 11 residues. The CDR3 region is CSANRNTEAFF. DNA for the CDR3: TGCAGTGCTAACAGGAACACTGAAGCTTTCTTT.